The 7 T cell receptor beta chains below were found in one sample sequenced in a study of cytomegalovirus exposure and HLA in healthy donors. Vbeta (60) and Jbeta (13) primers were used in the PCR. Data came from immunoSEQ multiplex PCR; TCRdb stores just in-frame clones and leaves some out. The sample has some 200,000 clones; approximately 70% are singletons. The sequencing input was PBMCs. The receptors come from a man aged 35 to 55 in good health and CMV-seropositive.

The J gene is TRBJ2-3, the V gene TRBV6-6; D is ambiguous. Between the trimmed V and J ends, which lost 4 bases and 1 base, there was a span of 9 bases. Per the germline V gene, CDR1 is MNHNY and CDR2 is SVGAGI (reference sequence). This CDR3 region has 14 residues. This chain's CDR3 is CASSSTLGTDTQYF. As DNA, the CDR3 is TGTGCCAGCAGTTCGACTCTTGGCACAGATACGCAGTATTTT.

This clone has only one observation. The V gene is TRBV19, the J gene TRBJ1-1; a possible D gene is TRBD1 (5 bases). The CDR3 consists of 18 residues. Between the trimmed V and J ends, which lost 1 base and 0 bases, there was a span of 18 bases. The germline gives CDR1 LNHDA, CDR2 SQIVND (reference sequence). The CDR3 sequence: CASSIAHHTGILNTEAFF. The CDR3 DNA is TGTGCCAGTAGTATAGCCCACCACACAGGCATCCTGAACACTGAAGCTTTCTTT.

This sequence joins TRBV5-1 and TRBJ1-3; a weak D match, TRBD1 (5 bases). V was shortened by 0 bases and J by 0 bases, with 10 bases between the two germline ends. The CDR3 loop spans 16 amino acids. The germline V gene has CDR1 SGHRS and CDR2 YFSETQ. In DNA, the CDR3 is TGCGCCAGCAGCTTGGCCCCGGACAACTCTGGAAACACCATATATTTT. Amino acid sequence: CASSLAPDNSGNTIYF.

The chain couples TRBV4-3 to TRBJ2-1; weak D call: TRBD2 (5 bases). The germline V gene has CDR1 LGHNA and CDR2 YSLEER. V was trimmed by 4 bases and J by 1 base, leaving 14 bases between them. The CDR3 loop spans 16 amino acids. The CDR3 here is CASSLERVQSYNEQFF. CDR3 nucleotides: TGCGCCAGCAGCCTAGAGAGGGTACAATCCTACAATGAGCAGTTCTTC.

This chain joins TRBV18 and TRBJ1-3, with 9 nucleotides matching TRBD1. J gave up 4 bases and V 0 bases, and 1 base lay outside the gene matches. This CDR3 region has 15 residues. Germline V gene data show CDR1 as KGHSH and CDR2 as LQKENI. The CDR3 DNA sequence: TGTGCCAGCTCACCACCGGGGACAGGGGGAAACACCATATATTTT. Translated, it gives CASSPPGTGGNTIYF. Full variable domain (rest looked up from reference TRBV18 and TRBJ1-3): NAGVMQNPRHLVRRRGQEARLRCSPMKGHSHVYWYRQLPEEGLKFMVYLQKENIIDESGMPKERFSAEFPKEGPSILRIQQVVRGDSAAYFCASSPPGTGGNTIYFGEGSWLTVV.

This chain connects TRBV6-1 to TRBJ2-3; no reliable D call. Deletions cut 8 bases from V and 2 bases from J, with 11 bases between. Germline V gene data show CDR1 as MNHNS and CDR2 as SASEGT. The CDR3 has 13 residues. CDR3: CASVEDLTDTQYF. Written as DNA, the CDR3 is TGTGCCAGCGTCGAGGATCTCACAGATACGCAGTATTTT.

The gene calls are TRBV9 and TRBJ1-4; D is ambiguous. V was cut by 0 bases and J by 6 bases, with 3 bases left in between. Germline CDR1 and CDR2: SGDLS and YYNGEE. The CDR3 runs 12 residues. This CDR3 is CASSVADEKLFF. The DNA for the CDR3 is TGTGCCAGCAGCGTAGCTGATGAAAAACTGTTTTTT.